The 9 T cell receptor beta chains listed next were all sequenced from one sample in a study of blood T cell repertoires in COVID-19. Data came from immunoSEQ multiplex PCR; TCRdb stores just in-frame clones and leaves some out. This sample has 110,000 to 150,000 clones, with just over 85% found just once. Sequencing was done on a sample of PBMCs or T cells enriched from blood (not recorded which). The receptors shown here come from a man aged 50 to 60 who had recovered from COVID-19.

V and J are TRBV24-1 and TRBJ1-5; TRBD1 aligns across 7 bases. From germline, CDR1 is KGHDR and CDR2 SFDVKD. CDR3 size: 17 residues. The V segment lost 4 bases and the J segment 4 bases; nucleotides outside the gene matches: 12. The CDR3 loop is CATSDALGGTENQPQHF. Written as DNA, the CDR3 is TGTGCCACCAGTGACGCTTTAGGAGGGACAGAAAATCAGCCCCAGCATTTT.

J is TRBJ1-5 and V is TRBV24-1, with unresolved D. Germline CDR1 is KGHDR and CDR2 is SFDVKD. V lost 5 bases to trimming and J lost 2 bases, with 12 bases between them. CDR3 length: 15 amino acids. Here the CDR3 reads CATSGGGMGNQPQHF. The CDR3, as DNA: TGTGCCACCAGTGGTGGAGGAATGGGCAATCAGCCCCAGCATTTT.

The chain carries TRBV6-5 and TRBJ1-3, with D uncertain. CDR3 length equals 15 residues. In germline, CDR1 is MNHEY, CDR2 SVGAGI. Trimming pared 5 bases from V and 2 bases from J, leaving 13 bases between. CDR3 sequence (DNA): TGTGCCAGCAGTACCCCGGGTGCCACTGGAAACACCATATATTTT. Protein: CASSTPGATGNTIYF.

V and J are TRBV9 and TRBJ1-4; 9 nucleotides agree with TRBD1. CDR3 length: 17 residues. With V trimmed by 4 bases and J by 7 bases, 14 bases remained unmatched. Germline CDR1 reads SGDLS; CDR2 reads YYNGEE. The CDR3 spells CASSLRALTGGTEKLFF. The CDR3 region has the DNA TGTGCCAGCAGCCTCAGGGCCTTGACAGGGGGTACTGAAAAACTGTTTTTT.

V usage is TRBV5-5 and J usage is TRBJ2-4, with D hard to call. This CDR3 region has 17 residues. Deletions cut 0 bases from V and 0 bases from J, with 13 bases between. CDR1 is SGHKS, CDR2 YYEKEE, per germline (reference sequence). The CDR3 is CASSLGPPVIAKNIQYF. CDR3 coding DNA: TGTGCCAGCAGCTTGGGTCCCCCAGTTATAGCCAAAAACATTCAGTACTTC.

V gene TRBV4-3 combines with J gene TRBJ2-3; 9 bases agree with TRBD2. Per germline, CDR1 LGHNA and CDR2 YSLEER. The CDR3 consists of 16 residues. After removal of 0 bases from V and 6 bases from J, the junction contained 7 bases not matched to a gene. In nucleotides, the CDR3 is TGCGCCAGCAGCCAAGATTCGGGACTAGCAAGCGATACGCAGTATTTT. Its translation is CASSQDSGLASDTQYF.

This chain uses TRBV6-2 or TRBV6-3 with TRBJ2-7, with 10 bases lining up with TRBD1. CDR1 and CDR2 (germline): MNHEY, SVGEGT. The CDR3 has 16 residues. Germline trimming cut 2 bases from V and 3 bases from J; bases unmatched to any gene: 7. CDR3 loop: CASSYIPGQGHYEQYF. The CDR3 region has the DNA TGTGCCAGCAGTTACATTCCGGGACAGGGGCACTACGAGCAGTACTTC.

This sequence joins TRBV11-2 and TRBJ2-2; possible D gene TRBD1, 5 bases. Germline V gene sequence: CDR1 SGHAT, CDR2 FQNNGV. There are 15 residues in the CDR3. V shed 6 bases and J shed 0 bases, with 11 bases lying between them. The CDR3 DNA reads as TGTGCCAGCAGACTGACAGACGCGAACACCGGGGAGCTGTTTTTT. Translated: CASRLTDANTGELFF.

This clone occurred once. The V call is TRBV18, the J call TRBJ1-1, with D possibly matching TRBD1 (6 bases). The CDR3 sequence is 15 residues long. Between the trimmed V and J ends, which lost 2 bases and 5 bases, there was a span of 15 bases. Germline V lookup: CDR1 KGHSH, CDR2 LQKENI. CDR3 nucleotide sequence: TGTGCCAGCTCACCAGTGGGGGCCGGTGGGACTGAAGCTTTCTTT. It translates to CASSPVGAGGTEAFF.